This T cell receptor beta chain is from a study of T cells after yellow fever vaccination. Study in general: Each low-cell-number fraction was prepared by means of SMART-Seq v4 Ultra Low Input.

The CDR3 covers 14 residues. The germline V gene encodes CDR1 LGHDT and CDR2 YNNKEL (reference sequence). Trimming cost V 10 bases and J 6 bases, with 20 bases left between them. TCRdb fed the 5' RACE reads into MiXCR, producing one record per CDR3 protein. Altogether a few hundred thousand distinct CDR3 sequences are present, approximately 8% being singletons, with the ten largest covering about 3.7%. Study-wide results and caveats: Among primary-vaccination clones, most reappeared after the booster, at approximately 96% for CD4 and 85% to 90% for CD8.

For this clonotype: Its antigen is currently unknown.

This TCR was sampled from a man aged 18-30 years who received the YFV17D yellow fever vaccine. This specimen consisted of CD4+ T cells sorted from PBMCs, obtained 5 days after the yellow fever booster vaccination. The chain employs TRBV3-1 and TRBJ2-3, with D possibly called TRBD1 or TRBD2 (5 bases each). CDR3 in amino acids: CATARDPSFDTQYF. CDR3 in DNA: TGTGCCACCGCAAGGGACCCTTCGTTCGATACGCAGTATTTT.